This passage covers 27 T cell receptor beta chains from one sample sequenced in a study of Tregs in tolerant kidney transplant recipients. Antigen specificity for these receptors is unknown. Here immunoSEQ multiplex PCR was the method, and the copy in TCRdb shows in-frame clones only, minus some. Seen here are approximately 41,000 clones, 95% to 96% observed once, and the top ten hold more than 0.35%. Sequenced input: Tregs from blood cultured with allogeneic cells. All receptors derive from a human donor in good health.

The chain employs TRBV19 and TRBJ1-5; the match to TRBD1 covers 8 bases. Germline V gene sequence: CDR1 LNHDA, CDR2 SQIVND (reference sequence). The CDR3 totals 18 residues. V lost 5 bases and J lost 2; bases outside the gene matches: 14. In DNA, the CDR3 is TGTGCCAGTAGTGCCCTTCCTGGACAGGGTAGGGGCAATCAGCCCCAGCATTTT. This gives the protein CASSALPGQGRGNQPQHF. The full variable domain, rest sourced from reference TRBV19 and TRBJ1-5, is DGGITQSPKYLFRKEGQNVTLSCEQNLNHDAMYWYRQDPGQGLRLIYYSQIVNDFQKGDIAEGYSVSREKKESFPLTVTSAQKNPTAFYLCASSALPGQGRGNQPQHFGDGTRLSIL.

The chain recombines TRBV19 with TRBJ2-1, with 9 bases matching TRBD2. The CDR3 is made up of 14 amino acids. Germline CDR1 reads LNHDA; CDR2 reads SQIVND (reference sequence). V lost 10 bases to trimming and J lost 2 bases; unmatched junction nucleotides: 6. In DNA, the CDR3 is TGTGCCACAGGACTAGCGCAAACCTACAATGAGCAGTTCTTC. This codes for CATGLAQTYNEQFF.

The rearrangement links TRBV19 to TRBJ2-7; 10 bases are shared with TRBD2. Losses at the gene ends were 4 bases for V and 9 bases for J; bases not matched to a gene: 12. Looked up from germline, CDR1 is LNHDA and CDR2 is SQIVND (reference sequence). The CDR3 length is 15 residues. CDR3: CASSTLAGVSWGQYF. In DNA form, the CDR3 reads TGTGCCAGTAGTACCCTAGCGGGAGTTTCCTGGGGGCAGTACTTC. The variable domain in full, completed from reference TRBV19 and TRBJ2-7, reads DGGITQSPKYLFRKEGQNVTLSCEQNLNHDAMYWYRQDPGQGLRLIYYSQIVNDFQKGDIAEGYSVSREKKESFPLTVTSAQKNPTAFYLCASSTLAGVSWGQYFGPGTRLTVT.

The genes are TRBV18 and TRBJ2-5, with 10 bases that match TRBD2. Germline CDR1 and CDR2: KGHSH and LQKENI. Trimming at V came to 6 bases and at J to 5 bases, leaving 9 bases not matched to a gene. This CDR3 is 15 amino acids long. The DNA of the CDR3 is TGTGCCAGCTCTCCCTTCACAGCGGGAGGGGAGACCCAGTACTTC. This translates into CASSPFTAGGETQYF.

V usage is TRBV5-1 and J usage is TRBJ2-2; D is ambiguous. Trimming left V 5 bases short and J 1 base short, with 15 bases between. Germline values: CDR1 SGHRS, CDR2 YFSETQ. CDR3 length equals 16 residues. The CDR3 spells CASRQVGFRNTGELFF. CDR3 DNA: TGCGCCAGCAGACAAGTCGGCTTTCGGAACACCGGGGAGCTGTTTTTT.

The chain combines TRBV2 with TRBJ1-2; tentatively, D is TRBD1 (5 bases). Germline V gene lookup returns CDR1 SNHLY and CDR2 FYNNEI. The CDR3 is made up of 12 amino acids. Trimming pared 2 bases from V and 8 bases from J, leaving 9 bases between. As DNA, the CDR3 is TGTGCCAGCAGTGAACAGGGTGTCGGCTACACCTTC. This codes for CASSEQGVGYTF.

This rearrangement joins TRBV5-4 to TRBJ2-1; 11 bases map to TRBD2. V lost 4 bases to trimming and J lost 8 bases; unmatched junction nucleotides: 5. This CDR3 is 14 amino acids long. Germline V gene data show CDR1 as SGHNT and CDR2 as YYREEE (reference sequence). CDR3 sequence: CASSVTSGSHEQFF. The CDR3 DNA reads as TGTGCCAGCAGCGTAACTAGCGGGAGTCATGAGCAGTTCTTC.

J is TRBJ2-7 and V is TRBV5-1; 8 bases fit TRBD1. The length of the CDR3 is 15 residues. Per the germline V gene, CDR1 is SGHRS and CDR2 is YFSETQ. With V trimmed by 4 bases and J by 7 bases, 13 bases remained unmatched. In DNA form, the CDR3 reads TGCGCCAGCAGCCTCCGTGGGCAGGGGGCGCAGGAGCAGTACTTC. Translation gives CASSLRGQGAQEQYF.

This sequence joins TRBV6-6 and TRBJ1-2, with D possibly TRBD1 on 5 matching bases. The CDR3 covers 13 residues. Trimming took 0 bases from V and 7 from J, leaving 9 bases between them. CDR1 is MNHNY and CDR2 is SVGAGI in the germline V gene (reference sequence). CDR3 sequence: CASSYSPGIGYTF. The CDR3 DNA is TGTGCCAGCAGTTACTCCCCAGGGATTGGCTACACCTTC.

The rearrangement uses TRBV6-1 and TRBJ2-3, with D maybe TRBD1 (6 bases). Deletions cut 0 bases from V and 0 bases from J, with 13 bases between. In germline, CDR1 is MNHNS, CDR2 SASEGT. The CDR3 is 17 residues long. The CDR3 coding sequence is TGTGCCAGCAGTGAAGCACACGGGACACCGAGCACAGATACGCAGTATTTT. Translating gives CASSEAHGTPSTDTQYF.

This chain uses TRBV6-6 with TRBJ2-3, with D tentatively TRBD1 (5 bases). The CDR3 is 15 residues long. Germline V gene lookup returns CDR1 MNHNY and CDR2 SVGAGI (reference sequence). V was pared by 5 bases and J by 2 bases, with 14 bases between. The CDR3 coding sequence is TGTGCCAGCAGTCAGAACTATGGGGCCACAGATACGCAGTATTTT. It is translated as CASSQNYGATDTQYF.

The chain employs TRBV15 and TRBJ2-1; 10 bases line up with TRBD1. The length of the CDR3 is 15 residues. Per germline, CDR1 LNHNV and CDR2 YYDKDF (reference sequence). The J segment lost 6 bases and the V segment lost 7 bases, leaving 9 bases of the junction unmatched. CDR3 nucleotides: TGTGCCACCAAGGAATCGGGACAGGGGCGCAATGAGCAGTTCTTC. Its protein is CATKESGQGRNEQFF.

This chain uses TRBV21-1 with TRBJ1-2. TRBV21-1 is flagged as a pseudogene. This CDR3 contains 12 residues. CDR3 DNA sequence: TGTGCCAGCAGCAATCCCGGTGATGGCTACACCTTC. Translation: CASSNPGDGYTF.

Written as DNA, the CDR3 is TGTGCCAGCAGCTTCACAGCGGGAGGGTCCTACGAGCAGTACTTC. Translation: CASSFTAGGSYEQYF. The chain has TRBV7-8 and TRBJ2-5; TRBD2 matches at 10 bases. The J call may be mistaken, given a closer DNA end match to TRBJ2-7. CDR1 is SGHVS and CDR2 is FQNEAQ in the germline V gene. The CDR3 consists of 15 residues.

The chain combines TRBV11-3 with TRBJ2-1, with D tentatively TRBD2 (5 bases). The CDR3 is 15 residues long. Germline CDR1 is SGHNT and CDR2 is YENEEA. V was pared by 1 base and J by 5 bases, with 12 bases between. The CDR3 is CASSLVGSLDNEQFF. Written as DNA, the CDR3 is TGTGCCAGCAGCTTAGTAGGGAGTTTAGACAATGAGCAGTTCTTC.

The J gene is TRBJ1-1, the V gene TRBV2, with D possibly being TRBD1 (5 bases). This CDR3 region has 10 residues. Germline V gene data show CDR1 as SNHLY and CDR2 as FYNNEI. Between the trimmed V and J ends, which lost 11 bases and 10 bases, there was a span of 14 bases. The CDR3 is CASGGYGAFF. The CDR3 region has the DNA TGTGCCTCTGGGGGGTATGGAGCTTTCTTT.

The chain combines TRBV5-1 with TRBJ2-4; TRBD1 agrees at 7 bases. The V gene end was trimmed by 2 bases and the J gene end by 6 bases; junction bases not matched to a gene: 8. This CDR3 contains 15 residues. The germline V gene has CDR1 SGHRS and CDR2 YFSETQ. The chain's CDR3 is CASSLSAAGGNIQYF. In nucleotides, the CDR3 is TGCGCCAGCAGCTTATCAGCCGCAGGGGGAAACATTCAGTACTTC.

The chain couples TRBV10-1 to TRBJ1-1; no definite D call. The CDR3 has 13 residues. CDR1 and CDR2 (germline): WNHNN, SYGVQD (reference sequence). V dropped 0 bases and J dropped 0 bases, with 2 bases sitting between them. The CDR3 region has the DNA TGCGCCAGCAGTGAGTCGATGAACACTGAAGCTTTCTTT. Translating gives CASSESMNTEAFF.

This chain joins TRBV5-6 and TRBJ2-1; 14 bases map to TRBD2. This CDR3 comprises 19 residues. Germline trimming cut 4 bases from V and 0 bases from J; bases unmatched to any gene: 9. Germline-derived CDR1 and CDR2 are SGHDT and YYEEEE. The CDR3: CASSPRLTSGGASYNEQFF. CDR3 DNA sequence: TGTGCCAGCAGCCCCCGACTGACTAGCGGGGGGGCCTCCTACAATGAGCAGTTCTTC.

Turning to this clone: The identical CDR3 is also encoded by other nucleotide sequences in the sample. The V gene is TRBV5-1, the J gene TRBJ2-3; D is uncertain. The germline gives CDR1 SGHRS, CDR2 YFSETQ. Trimming removed 3 bases at V and 6 bases at J, with 11 bases between. This CDR3 spans 13 amino acids. CDR3 DNA: TGCGCCAGCAGCTGGACCTCCTCCGATACGCAGTATTTT. Its translation: CASSWTSSDTQYF.

The chain is built from TRBV9 and TRBJ2-1; 7 bases map to TRBD1. Germline V gives CDR1 SGDLS, CDR2 YYNGEE. This CDR3 has 15 residues. The junction had 8 bases not matched to a gene; V was cut back by 4 bases and J by 4 bases. The CDR3 nucleotides read TGTGCCAGCAGCCTAACAGGGGTAAGGTACAATGAGCAGTTCTTC. Amino acid sequence: CASSLTGVRYNEQFF.

V gene TRBV10-2 combines with J gene TRBJ1-5, with 8 bases aligning to TRBD1. This CDR3 comprises 15 residues. Germline V CDR1 and CDR2: WSHSY, SAAADI. The V segment lost 4 bases and the J segment 5 bases; nucleotides outside the gene matches: 7. The CDR3 protein is CASSAAGGQDQPQHF. CDR3 in DNA: TGCGCCAGCAGTGCGGCAGGGGGCCAGGATCAGCCCCAGCATTTT.

The chain has TRBV5-1 and TRBJ2-1; maybe TRBD1 (6 bases). The CDR3 totals 17 residues. Trimming took off 2 bases at V and 9 bases at J, with 24 bases between the two ends. Germline V CDR1 and CDR2: SGHRS, YFSETQ. CDR3 protein: CASSFGRRAGEYGEQFF. The DNA for the CDR3 is TGCGCCAGCAGCTTTGGGCGGCGGGCAGGGGAATATGGTGAGCAGTTCTTC.

V and J are TRBV6-1 and TRBJ1-2; no firm D call. Germline loops: CDR1 MNHNS, CDR2 SASEGT. This CDR3 is 13 amino acids long. Trimming stripped 7 bases from V and 2 bases from J, with 11 bases between. The CDR3 DNA reads as TGTGCCAGCATGAGACCAGTCAACTATGGCTACACCTTC. This translates into CASMRPVNYGYTF.

The chain is built from TRBV5-4 and TRBJ1-1, with unresolved D. The CDR3 runs 12 residues. V lost 2 bases and J 1 base, leaving 3 bases between the germline ends. Germline-derived CDR1 and CDR2 are SGHNT and YYREEE (reference sequence). The CDR3 loop is CASSFANTEAFF. For the CDR3, the DNA is TGTGCCAGCAGCTTCGCGAACACTGAAGCTTTCTTT.

The chain combines TRBV5-1 with TRBJ2-7, with 12 bases fitting TRBD1. Germline assignment: CDR1 SGHRS and CDR2 YFSETQ. V dropped 3 bases and J dropped 5; count of bases not matched to a gene: 12. This CDR3 is built from 17 residues. The CDR3 here is CASSSGQGANMVNEQYF. For the CDR3, the DNA is TGCGCCAGCAGCTCGGGACAGGGGGCGAATATGGTTAACGAGCAGTACTTC.

The V call is TRBV7-8, the J call TRBJ1-5; perhaps TRBD1 as D (6 bases). The ends were cut back, 2 bases at V and 2 bases at J, with 10 bases in the middle. The CDR3 totals 15 residues. Looked up from germline, CDR1 is SGHVS and CDR2 is FQNEAQ. In DNA form, the CDR3 reads TGTGCCAGCAGCTTAAGTCAGGGGCGCAATCAGCCCCAGCATTTT. Its protein is CASSLSQGRNQPQHF.